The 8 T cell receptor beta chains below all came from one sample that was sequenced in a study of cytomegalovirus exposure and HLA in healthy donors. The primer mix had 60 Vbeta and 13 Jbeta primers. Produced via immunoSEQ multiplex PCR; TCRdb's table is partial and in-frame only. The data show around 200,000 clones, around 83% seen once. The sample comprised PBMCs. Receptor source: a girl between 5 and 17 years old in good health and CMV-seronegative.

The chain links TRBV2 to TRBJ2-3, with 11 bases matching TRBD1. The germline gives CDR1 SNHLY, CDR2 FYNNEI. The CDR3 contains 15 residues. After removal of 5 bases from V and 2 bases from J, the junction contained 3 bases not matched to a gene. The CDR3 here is CASSWDRGDTDTQYF. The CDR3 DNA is TGTGCCAGCAGTTGGGACAGGGGGGACACAGATACGCAGTATTTT.

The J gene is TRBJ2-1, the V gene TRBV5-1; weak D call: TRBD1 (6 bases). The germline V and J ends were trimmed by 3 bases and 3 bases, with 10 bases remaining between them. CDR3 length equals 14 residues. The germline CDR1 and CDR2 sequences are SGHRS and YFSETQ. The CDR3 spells CASSWGQNYNEQFF. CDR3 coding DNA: TGCGCCAGCAGCTGGGGGCAGAACTACAATGAGCAGTTCTTC. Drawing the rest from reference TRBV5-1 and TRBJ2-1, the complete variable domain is KAGVTQTPRYLIKTRGQQVTLSCSPISGHRSVSWYQQTPGQGLQFLFEYFSETQRNKGNFPGRFSGRQFSNSRSEMNVSTLELGDSALYLCASSWGQNYNEQFFGPGTRLTVL.

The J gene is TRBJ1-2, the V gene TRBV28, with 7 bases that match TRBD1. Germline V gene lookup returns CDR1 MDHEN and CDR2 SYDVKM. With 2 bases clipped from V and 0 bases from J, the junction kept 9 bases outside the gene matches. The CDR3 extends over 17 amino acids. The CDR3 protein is CASSLLRGREANYGYTF. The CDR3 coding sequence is TGTGCCAGCAGTTTACTGAGGGGGCGAGAAGCTAACTATGGCTACACCTTC.

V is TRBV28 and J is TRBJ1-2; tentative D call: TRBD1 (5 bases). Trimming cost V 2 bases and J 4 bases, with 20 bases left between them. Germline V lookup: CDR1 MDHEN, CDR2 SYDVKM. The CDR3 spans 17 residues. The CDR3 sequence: CASSLIVRQGGFYGYTF. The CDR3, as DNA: TGTGCCAGCAGTTTAATAGTCCGGCAGGGTGGATTCTATGGCTACACCTTC.

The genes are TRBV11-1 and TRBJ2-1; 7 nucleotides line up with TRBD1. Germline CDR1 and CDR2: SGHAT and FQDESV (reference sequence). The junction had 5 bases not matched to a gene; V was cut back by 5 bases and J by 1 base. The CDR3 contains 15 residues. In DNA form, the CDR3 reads TGTGCCAGCAGCCCAAGGACAGGTTCCTACAATGAGCAGTTCTTC. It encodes CASSPRTGSYNEQFF.

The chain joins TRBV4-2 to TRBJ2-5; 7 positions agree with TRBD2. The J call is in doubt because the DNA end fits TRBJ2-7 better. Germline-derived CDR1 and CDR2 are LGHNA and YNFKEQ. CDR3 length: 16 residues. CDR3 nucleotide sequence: TGTGCCAGCAGCCAAGATCGGGCGGGAGAGTGGTACGAGCAGTACTTC. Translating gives CASSQDRAGEWYEQYF.

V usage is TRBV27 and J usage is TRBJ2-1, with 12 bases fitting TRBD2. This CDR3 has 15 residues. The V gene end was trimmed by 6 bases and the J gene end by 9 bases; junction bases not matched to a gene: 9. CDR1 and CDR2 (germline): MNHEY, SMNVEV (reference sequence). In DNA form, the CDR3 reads TGTGCCAGCAGCCCCGCTAGCGGGGGGGCCCGTGAGCAGTTCTTC. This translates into CASSPASGGAREQFF.

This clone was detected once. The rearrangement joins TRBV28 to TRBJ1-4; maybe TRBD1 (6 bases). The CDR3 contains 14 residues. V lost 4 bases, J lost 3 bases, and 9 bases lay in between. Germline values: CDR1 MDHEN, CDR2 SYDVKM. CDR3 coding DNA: TGTGCCAGCAGTTCAGACAGGCCTAATGAAAAACTGTTTTTT. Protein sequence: CASSSDRPNEKLFF. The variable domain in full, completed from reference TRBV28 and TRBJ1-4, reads DVKVTQSSRYLVKRTGEKVFLECVQDMDHENMFWYRQDPGLGLRLIYFSYDVKMKEKGDIPEGYSVSREKKERFSLILESASTNQTSMYLCASSSDRPNEKLFFGSGTQLSVL.